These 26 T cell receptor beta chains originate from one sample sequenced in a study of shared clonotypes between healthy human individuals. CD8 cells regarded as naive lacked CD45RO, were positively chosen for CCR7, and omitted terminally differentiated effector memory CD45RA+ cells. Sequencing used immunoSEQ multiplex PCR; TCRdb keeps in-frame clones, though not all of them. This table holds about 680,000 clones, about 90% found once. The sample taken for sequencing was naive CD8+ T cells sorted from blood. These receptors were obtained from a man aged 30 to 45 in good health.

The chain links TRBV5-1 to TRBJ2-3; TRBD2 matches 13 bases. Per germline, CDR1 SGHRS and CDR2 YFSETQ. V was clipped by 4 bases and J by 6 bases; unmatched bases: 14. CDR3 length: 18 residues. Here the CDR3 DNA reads TGCGCCAGCAGCCTTACCGGGACTAGCGGGACCCACACGGATACGCAGTATTTT. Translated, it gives CASSLTGTSGTHTDTQYF.

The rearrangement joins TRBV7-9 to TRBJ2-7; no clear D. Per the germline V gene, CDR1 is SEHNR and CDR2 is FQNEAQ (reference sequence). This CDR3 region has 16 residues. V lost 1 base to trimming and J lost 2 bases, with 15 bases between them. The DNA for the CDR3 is TGTGCCAGCAGCTTAGAGGGCAGCCGAGGCCCCTACGAGCAGTACTTC. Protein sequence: CASSLEGSRGPYEQYF.

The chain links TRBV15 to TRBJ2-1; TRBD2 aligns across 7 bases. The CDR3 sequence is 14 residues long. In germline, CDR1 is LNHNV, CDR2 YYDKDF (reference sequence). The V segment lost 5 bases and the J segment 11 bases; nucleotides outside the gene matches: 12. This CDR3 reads CATSPGTITMKQFF. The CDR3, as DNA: TGTGCCACCAGCCCCGGGACTATTACAATGAAGCAGTTCTTC.

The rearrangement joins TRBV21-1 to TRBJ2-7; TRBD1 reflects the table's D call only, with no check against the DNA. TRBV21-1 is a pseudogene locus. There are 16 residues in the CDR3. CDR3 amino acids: CASKRDGTVGLYEQYF. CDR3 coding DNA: TGTGCCAGCAAAAGGGACGGGACAGTGGGTTTGTACGAGCAGTACTTC.

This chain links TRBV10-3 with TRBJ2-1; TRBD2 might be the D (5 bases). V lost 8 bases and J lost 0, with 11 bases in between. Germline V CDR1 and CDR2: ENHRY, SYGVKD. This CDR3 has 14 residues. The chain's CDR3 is CAIGAELSYNEQFF. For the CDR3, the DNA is TGTGCCATCGGAGCGGAGCTCTCCTACAATGAGCAGTTCTTC.

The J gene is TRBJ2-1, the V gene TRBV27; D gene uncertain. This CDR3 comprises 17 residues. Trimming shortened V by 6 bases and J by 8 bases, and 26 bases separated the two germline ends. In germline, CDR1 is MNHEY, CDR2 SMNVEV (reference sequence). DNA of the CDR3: TGTGCCAGCAGATCGAGGTCAACCTCGGCGCCTATCGATGAGCAGTTCTTC. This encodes CASRSRSTSAPIDEQFF.

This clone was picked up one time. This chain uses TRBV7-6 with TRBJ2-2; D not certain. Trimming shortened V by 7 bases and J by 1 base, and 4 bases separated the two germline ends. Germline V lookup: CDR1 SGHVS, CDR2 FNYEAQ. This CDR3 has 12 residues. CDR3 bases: TGTGCCAGCATGGAGAACACCGGGGAGCTGTTTTTT. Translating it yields CASMENTGELFF.

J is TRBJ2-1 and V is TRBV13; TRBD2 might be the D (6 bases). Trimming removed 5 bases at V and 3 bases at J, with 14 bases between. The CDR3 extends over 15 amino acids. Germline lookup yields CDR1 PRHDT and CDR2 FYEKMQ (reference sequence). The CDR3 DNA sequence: TGTGCCAGCAGCCATACTAGCTCGGTCTACAATGAGCAGTTCTTC. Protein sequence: CASSHTSSVYNEQFF.

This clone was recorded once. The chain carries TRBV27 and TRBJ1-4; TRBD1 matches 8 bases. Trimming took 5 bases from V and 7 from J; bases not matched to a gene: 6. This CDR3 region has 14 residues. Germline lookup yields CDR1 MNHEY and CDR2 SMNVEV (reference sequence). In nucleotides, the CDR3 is TGTGCCAGCAGTCTAAGGACAGGGAGTGAAAAACTGTTTTTT. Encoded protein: CASSLRTGSEKLFF.

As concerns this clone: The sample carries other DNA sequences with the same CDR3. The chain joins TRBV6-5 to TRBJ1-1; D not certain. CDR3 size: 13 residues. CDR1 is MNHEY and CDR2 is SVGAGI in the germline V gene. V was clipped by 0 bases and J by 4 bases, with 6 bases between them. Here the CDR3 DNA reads TGTGCCAGCAGTTACTCCGGAGGCACTGAAGCTTTCTTT. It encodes CASSYSGGTEAFF.

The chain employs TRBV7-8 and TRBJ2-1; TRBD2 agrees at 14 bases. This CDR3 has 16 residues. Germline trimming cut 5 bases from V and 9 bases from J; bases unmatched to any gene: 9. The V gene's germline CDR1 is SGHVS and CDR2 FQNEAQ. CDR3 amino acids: CASSRNPGLAGAEQFF. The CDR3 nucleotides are TGTGCCAGCAGCAGAAACCCGGGACTAGCGGGAGCTGAGCAGTTCTTC.

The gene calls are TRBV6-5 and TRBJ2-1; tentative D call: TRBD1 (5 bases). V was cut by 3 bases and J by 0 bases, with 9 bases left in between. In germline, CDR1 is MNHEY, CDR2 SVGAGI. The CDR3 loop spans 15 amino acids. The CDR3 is CASSYGASSYNEQFF. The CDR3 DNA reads TGTGCCAGCAGTTATGGGGCTAGCTCCTACAATGAGCAGTTCTTC.

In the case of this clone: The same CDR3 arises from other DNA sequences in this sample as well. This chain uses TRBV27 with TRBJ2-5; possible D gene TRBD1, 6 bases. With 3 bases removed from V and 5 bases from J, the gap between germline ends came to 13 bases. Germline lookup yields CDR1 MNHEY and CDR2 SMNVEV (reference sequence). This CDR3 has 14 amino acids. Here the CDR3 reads CASSLSGGRETQYF. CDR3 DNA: TGTGCCAGCAGTTTGTCTGGGGGCAGGGAGACCCAGTACTTC.

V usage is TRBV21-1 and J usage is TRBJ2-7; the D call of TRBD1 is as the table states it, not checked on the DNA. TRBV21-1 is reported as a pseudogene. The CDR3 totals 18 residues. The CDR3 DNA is TGTGCCAGCAGCAAATTCGGGGACCGGGACAGGGGGCTGTGGGAGCAGTACTTC. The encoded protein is CASSKFGDRDRGLWEQYF.

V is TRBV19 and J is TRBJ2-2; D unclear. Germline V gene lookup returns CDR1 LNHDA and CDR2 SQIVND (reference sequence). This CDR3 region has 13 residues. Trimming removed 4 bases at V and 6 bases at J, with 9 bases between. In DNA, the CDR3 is TGTGCCAGTAGTACGACTTTGGCCGGGGAGCTGTTTTTT. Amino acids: CASSTTLAGELFF. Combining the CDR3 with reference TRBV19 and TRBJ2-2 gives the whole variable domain DGGITQSPKYLFRKEGQNVTLSCEQNLNHDAMYWYRQDPGQGLRLIYYSQIVNDFQKGDIAEGYSVSREKKESFPLTVTSAQKNPTAFYLCASSTTLAGELFFGEGSRLTVL.

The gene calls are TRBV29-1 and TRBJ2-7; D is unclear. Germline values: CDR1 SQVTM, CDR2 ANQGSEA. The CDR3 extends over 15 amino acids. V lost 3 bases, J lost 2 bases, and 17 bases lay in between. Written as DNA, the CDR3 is TGCAGCGTTGATGGTCCCCCAGAGAGACCCTACGAGCAGTACTTC. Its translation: CSVDGPPERPYEQYF.

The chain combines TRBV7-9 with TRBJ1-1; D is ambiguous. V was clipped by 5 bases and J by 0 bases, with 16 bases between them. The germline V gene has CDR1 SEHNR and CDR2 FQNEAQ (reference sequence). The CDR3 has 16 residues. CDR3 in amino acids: CASSRPTSPVNTEAFF. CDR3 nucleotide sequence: TGTGCCAGCAGCCGCCCCACCTCCCCCGTGAACACTGAAGCTTTCTTT.

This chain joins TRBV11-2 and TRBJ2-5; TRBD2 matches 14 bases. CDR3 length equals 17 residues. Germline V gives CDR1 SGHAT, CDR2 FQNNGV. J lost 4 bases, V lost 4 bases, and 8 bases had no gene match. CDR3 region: CASSSRLAGGPGETQYF. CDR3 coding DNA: TGTGCCAGCAGCTCAAGACTAGCGGGAGGGCCTGGAGAGACCCAGTACTTC.

The CDR3 region is CASSQDHAGPGSLVYEQYF. The DNA of the CDR3 is TGCGCCAGCAGCCAAGATCACGCCGGGCCCGGTTCGCTCGTTTACGAGCAGTACTTC. This chain links TRBV4-1 with TRBJ2-7; D remains unclear. The germline gives CDR1 MGHRA, CDR2 YSYEKL. The V gene lost 0 bases and the J gene lost 4 bases, with 25 bases spanning the gap. The CDR3 sequence is 19 residues long.

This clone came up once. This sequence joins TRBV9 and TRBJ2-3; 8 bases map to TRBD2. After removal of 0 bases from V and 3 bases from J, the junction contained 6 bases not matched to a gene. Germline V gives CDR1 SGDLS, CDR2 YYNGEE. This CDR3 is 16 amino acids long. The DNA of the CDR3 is TGTGCCAGCAGCGTAGAGGGCGCTAGCGGGACAGATACGCAGTATTTT. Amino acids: CASSVEGASGTDTQYF.

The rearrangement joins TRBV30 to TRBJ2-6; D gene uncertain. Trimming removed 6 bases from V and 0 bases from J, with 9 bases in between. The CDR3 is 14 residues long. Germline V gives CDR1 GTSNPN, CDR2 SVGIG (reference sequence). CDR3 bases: TGTGCCTGCATCCAAGGCTCTGGGGCCAACGTCCTGACTTTC. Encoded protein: CACIQGSGANVLTF.

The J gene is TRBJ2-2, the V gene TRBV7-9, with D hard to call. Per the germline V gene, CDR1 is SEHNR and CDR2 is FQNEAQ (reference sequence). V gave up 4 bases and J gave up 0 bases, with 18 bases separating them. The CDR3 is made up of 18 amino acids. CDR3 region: CASSSPIEEPANTGELFF. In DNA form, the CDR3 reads TGTGCCAGCAGCTCCCCGATAGAGGAGCCCGCGAACACCGGGGAGCTGTTTTTT.

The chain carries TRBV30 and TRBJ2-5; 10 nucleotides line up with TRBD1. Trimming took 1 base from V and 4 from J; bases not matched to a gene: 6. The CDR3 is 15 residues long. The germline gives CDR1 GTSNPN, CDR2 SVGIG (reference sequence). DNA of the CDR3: TGTGCCTGGAGTGCGACAGGGGGCGCGGGAGAGACCCAGTACTTC. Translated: CAWSATGGAGETQYF.

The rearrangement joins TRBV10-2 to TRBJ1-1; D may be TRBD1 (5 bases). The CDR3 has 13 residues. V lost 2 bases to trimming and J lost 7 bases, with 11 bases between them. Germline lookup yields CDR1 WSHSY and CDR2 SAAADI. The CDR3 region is CASSEAGDLEAFF. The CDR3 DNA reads TGCGCCAGCAGTGAGGCCGGGGACCTTGAAGCTTTCTTT.

CDR3 nucleotide sequence: TGTGCCAGCAGCTCGACTAGCGGTACCTACAATGAGCAGTTCTTC. Translated, it gives CASSSTSGTYNEQFF. The J gene is TRBJ2-1, the V gene TRBV7-8; TRBD2 matches at 9 bases. Trimming removed 4 bases from V and 2 bases from J; junction bases left unmatched: 3. Germline CDR1 SGHVS, CDR2 FQNEAQ. This CDR3 has 15 amino acids.

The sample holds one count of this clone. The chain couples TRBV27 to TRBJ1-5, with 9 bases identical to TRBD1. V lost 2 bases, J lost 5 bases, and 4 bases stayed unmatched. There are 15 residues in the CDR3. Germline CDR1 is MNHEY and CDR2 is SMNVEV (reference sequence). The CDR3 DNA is TGTGCCAGCAGTTTAGGACAGGGGCGCTATCAGCCCCAGCATTTT. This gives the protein CASSLGQGRYQPQHF.